This is a list of T cell receptor beta chains from one sample in a study of metastatic and nonmetastatic thyroid tumors. TCRdb re-called clones via MiXCR from the PCR reads. The profile shows tens of thousands of clones, about 24% of them singletons. The sequenced sample consisted of tumor tissue. Source of these receptors: a female donor with papillary thyroid cancer or a benign thyroid nodule (not recorded which). Some clones in this sample may be carry-over from other donors' samples. Each CDR3 is given with its conserved first and last residue. A D gene is named only where the DNA matches it firmly. Only some rows state a clone size, as once, few, many or a class for expanded clones.

TRBV5-1,many,TRBJ2-7,.,CASSLLGLEQYF,TGCGCCAGCAGCTTGTTGGGGCTCGAGCAGTACTTC
TRBV15,few,TRBJ2-2,.,CATSRDPGGLDAGELFF,TGTGCCACCAGCAGAGATCCAGGGGGACTCGACGCCGGGGAGCTGTTTTTT
TRBV20-1,few,TRBJ2-7,.,CSILPSLGYSYEQYF,TGCAGTATTCTCCCCTCTCTCGGCTACTCCTACGAGCAGTACTTC
TRBV28,.,TRBJ2-7,.,CASLSSYEQYF,TGTGCCAGCCTTAGCTCCTACGAGCAGTACTTC
TRBV6-1,few,TRBJ1-2,.,CASSRQESVWGYTF,TGTGCCAGCAGTCGCCAGGAGTCGGTTTGGGGCTACACCTTC
TRBV5-1,many,TRBJ1-1,.,CASSLDAQNTEAFF,TGCGCCAGCAGCTTGGATGCGCAGAACACTGAAGCTTTCTTT
TRBV5-5,.,TRBJ2-1,.,CASTLTGTEQFF,TGTGCCAGCACCCTCACAGGGACTGAGCAGTTCTTC
TRBV20-1,many,TRBJ2-3,TRBD2,CSAGDRGGGDTQYF,TGCAGTGCTGGGGATCGGGGGGGAGGCGATACGCAGTATTTT
TRBV12-3/TRBV12-4,few,TRBJ2-1,TRBD1,CASSGGQGPYNEQFF,TGTGCCAGCAGTGGGGGACAGGGCCCCTACAATGAGCAGTTCTTC
TRBV18,many,TRBJ2-1,TRBD2,CASSREGGEQFF,TGTGCCAGCTCGCGGGAGGGCGGGGAGCAGTTCTTC
TRBV4-2,many,TRBJ2-7,TRBD2,CASSQGSGGADEQYF,TGTGCCAGCAGCCAAGGTAGCGGGGGGGCCGACGAGCAGTACTTC
TRBV28,.,TRBJ1-2,.,CASSSLSNYGYTF,TGTGCCAGCAGTTCCCTAAGTAACTATGGCTACACCTTC
TRBV28,.,TRBJ2-1,.,CASSFAQNEQFF,TGTGCCAGCAGTTTTGCCCAGAATGAGCAGTTCTTC
TRBV27,few,TRBJ2-2,TRBD1,CASSFGQGVGELFF,TGTGCCAGCAGTTTTGGACAGGGGGTTGGGGAGCTGTTTTTT
TRBV9,many,TRBJ1-1,TRBD1,CASSAGGNTEAFF,TGTGCCAGCAGCGCAGGGGGGAACACTGAAGCTTTCTTT
TRBV28,many,TRBJ2-7,.,CASSVLGPAHEQYF,TGTGCCAGCAGTGTACTCGGACCAGCCCACGAGCAGTACTTC
TRBV6-1,few,TRBJ2-7,TRBD1,CASSSTGGSGEQYF,TGTGCCAGCAGTAGTACAGGGGGGAGTGGCGAGCAGTACTTC
TRBV28,many,TRBJ1-2,.,CASSVRGEDYGYTF,TGTGCCAGCTCTGTAAGGGGGGAGGACTATGGCTACACCTTC
TRBV7-2,.,TRBJ1-2,.,CTSSPPRADGRGTF,TGTACCAGCAGCCCCCCCAGGGCAGACGGCCGTGGGACCTTC
TRBV29-1,many,TRBJ2-3,.,CSVGRGHTDTQYF,TGCAGCGTTGGGCGGGGGCACACAGATACGCAGTATTTT
TRBV6-1,.,TRBJ2-2,TRBD2,CASSPGLYTGELFF,TGTGCCAGCAGTCCGGGACTATACACCGGGGAGCTGTTTTTT
TRBV20-1,many,TRBJ2-1,.,CSASPGHLPYNEQFF,TGCAGTGCTAGCCCCGGACACCTGCCCTACAATGAGCAGTTCTTC
TRBV11-1,.,TRBJ2-3,.,CASSLGPYGSGSTDTQYF,TGTGCCAGCAGCTTAGGCCCCTACGGGAGTGGGAGCACAGATACGCAGTATTTT
TRBV2,many,TRBJ1-1,.,CASSPGTTTEAFF,TGTGCCAGCAGTCCGGGTACGACCACTGAAGCTTTCTTT
TRBV6-5,few,TRBJ2-2,TRBD2,CASSYSGTSGNTGELFF,TGTGCCAGCAGTTACTCCGGGACTAGCGGCAACACCGGGGAGCTGTTTTTT
TRBV11-1,many,TRBJ1-1,.,CASSLSATAGMNTEAFF,TGTGCCAGCAGCTTATCGGCAACAGCGGGTATGAACACTGAAGCTTTCTTT
TRBV6-4,many,TRBJ2-3,.,CASSDSILGPGRQYF,TGTGCCAGCAGTGACTCGATACTGGGGCCAGGTAGGCAGTATTTT
TRBV20-1,many,TRBJ1-2,TRBD1,CSAGTGATNYGYTF,TGCAGTGCTGGGACAGGGGCGACTAACTATGGCTACACCTTC
TRBV27,.,TRBJ2-7,.,CASSLGQGKAYEQYF,TGTGCCAGCAGTTTAGGGCAGGGGAAGGCCTACGAGCAGTACTTC
TRBV9,.,TRBJ2-1,TRBD1,CASSVEEGQGWNEQFF,TGTGCCAGCAGCGTAGAGGAGGGACAGGGTTGGAATGAGCAGTTCTTC
TRBV6-2/TRBV6-3,medium-sized,TRBJ1-6,.,CASSTGERSPLHF,TGTGCCAGCAGTACTGGGGAGAGATCACCCCTCCACTTT
TRBV7-3,many,TRBJ2-1,TRBD2,CASSLTGTSDEQFF,TGTGCCAGCAGCTTAACCGGGACTAGCGATGAGCAGTTCTTC
TRBV10-1,many,TRBJ2-3,.,CASSPSGGKKDTQYF,TGCGCCAGCAGTCCCTCAGGCGGGAAGAAAGATACGCAGTATTTT
TRBV18,many,TRBJ1-2,.,CASSPSPAINYGYTF,TGTGCCAGCTCACCCTCCCCGGCAATTAACTATGGCTACACCTTC
TRBV6-1,many,TRBJ1-1,TRBD1,CASSLRTGYTEAFF,TGTGCCAGCAGTCTTCGGACAGGGTACACTGAAGCTTTCTTT
TRBV20-1,.,TRBJ2-3,.,CSARSPAEYTDTQYF,TGCAGTGCTAGGTCGCCAGCAGAATACACAGATACGCAGTATTTT
TRBV6-1,few,TRBJ1-1,.,CASSWGNRNTEAFF,TGTGCCAGCTCCTGGGGGAATCGGAACACTGAAGCTTTCTTT
TRBV24-1,many,TRBJ2-3,.,CATSEPVTDTQYF,TGTGCCACCAGTGAGCCAGTGACAGATACGCAGTATTTT
TRBV15,many,TRBJ2-2,TRBD1,CATSSNRDRGPGELFF,TGTGCCACCAGCAGCAACCGGGACAGGGGGCCCGGGGAGCTGTTTTTT